Following are 16 T cell receptor beta chains from one sample sequenced in a study of T cell repertoires in cytomegalovirus infection. The antigens of these receptors remain unknown. TCRdb recomputed calls from the reads with MiXCR, one row per CDR3 protein. The sample includes some 800,000 distinct CDR3 sequences, about 29% of them seen just once. This specimen was cultured CD8+ T cells from PBMCs, taken from culture after CMV antigen stimulation. Every receptor here comes from a human donor in good health (CMV status not recorded). Some clones in this sample may be carry-over from other donors' samples.

The CDR3 nucleotides are TGTGCCAGCAGCTTTGCATCGTATCTCGGGAACACTGAAGCTTTCTTT. Its translation: CASSFASYLGNTEAFF. The chain links TRBV7-9 to TRBJ1-1; D not resolved. The CDR3 is made up of 16 amino acids. Germline V gives CDR1 SEHNR, CDR2 FQNEAQ (reference sequence). The V end was cut by 3 bases, the J end by 1 base, with 15 bases between.

The V gene is TRBV7-6, the J gene TRBJ1-2, with 9 bases matching TRBD1. Germline lookup yields CDR1 SGHVS and CDR2 FNYEAQ. The junction had 7 bases not matched to a gene; V was cut back by 3 bases and J by 5 bases. The CDR3 spans 15 residues. Here the CDR3 DNA reads TGTGCCAGCAGCTTTGGGGGACAGGGAGGTTATGGCTACACCTTC. Amino acids: CASSFGGQGGYGYTF. The complete variable domain, with remaining parts taken from reference TRBV7-6 and TRBJ1-2, reads GAGVSQSPRYKVTKRGQDVALRCDPISGHVSLYWYRQALGQGPEFLTYFNYEAQQDKSGLPNDRFSAERPEGSISTLTIQRTEQRDSAMYRCASSFGGQGGYGYTFGSGTRLTVV.

The rearrangement uses TRBV12-3 or TRBV12-4 and TRBJ1-2; D is possibly TRBD1 (5 bases). The germline V and J ends were trimmed by 4 bases and 5 bases, with 17 bases remaining between them. This CDR3 is 15 amino acids long. In DNA, the CDR3 is TGTGCCAGCAGTTCCCTGATACAGGATGAATATGGCTACACCTTC. It yields the protein CASSSLIQDEYGYTF.

The chain uses TRBV6-1 and TRBJ1-1, with 7 bases lining up with TRBD1. V shed 7 bases and J 3 bases; nucleotides not matched to a gene: 14. Germline lookup yields CDR1 MNHNS and CDR2 SASEGT. The CDR3 loop spans 16 amino acids. CDR3 residues: CASTANPGTVYTEAFF. The DNA for the CDR3 is TGTGCCAGCACGGCCAACCCCGGGACAGTGTACACTGAAGCTTTCTTT.

This chain uses TRBV19 with TRBJ2-1; 15 nucleotides line up with TRBD2. Trimming took 4 bases from V and 0 from J; bases not matched to a gene: 7. The CDR3 has 19 amino acids. CDR1 and CDR2 (germline): LNHDA, SQIVND (reference sequence). The CDR3 bases are TGTGCCAGTAGTACTCCGGGACTAGCGGGGGGCAGCTCCTACAATGAGCAGTTCTTC. This gives the protein CASSTPGLAGGSSYNEQFF.

This chain joins TRBV6-2 or TRBV6-3 and TRBJ2-1, with unresolved D. Germline V lookup: CDR1 MNHEY, CDR2 SVGEGT. Deletions cut 6 bases from V and 9 bases from J, with 12 bases between. The CDR3 extends over 12 amino acids. The CDR3 loop is CASSLGMIEQFF. The CDR3 DNA reads as TGTGCCAGCAGCCTAGGGATGATTGAGCAGTTCTTC.

This clonotype was seen only a few times. The gene calls are TRBV7-8 and TRBJ2-5; D not certain. Germline V CDR1 and CDR2: SGHVS, FQNEAQ. Trimming pared 8 bases from V and 1 base from J, leaving 14 bases between. The CDR3 consists of 14 residues. Written as DNA, the CDR3 is TGTGCCAGCCGCAATAGGGCAGTCCAAGAGACCCAGTACTTC. This sequence encodes CASRNRAVQETQYF.

The chain links TRBV11-2 to TRBJ2-3; TRBD1 aligns across 9 bases. The CDR3 has 20 amino acids. CDR1 and CDR2 from the germline V gene are SGHAT and FQNNGV. Trimming at V came to 1 base and at J to 1 base, leaving 15 bases not matched to a gene. CDR3 DNA sequence: TGTGCCAGCAGCTTAGTTCCCCCTGACAGGGGGTGGGTAGGCACAGATACGCAGTATTTT. Protein: CASSLVPPDRGWVGTDTQYF.

The chain uses TRBV7-6 and TRBJ2-2, with D perhaps matching TRBD2 (5 bases). The CDR3 contains 19 residues. Germline V gene sequence: CDR1 SGHVS, CDR2 FNYEAQ. V was trimmed by 2 bases and J by 1 base, leaving 20 bases between them. CDR3 protein: CASSLSRRRTDQNTGELFF. The CDR3 nucleotides read TGTGCCAGCAGCTTATCGCGTAGGCGGACTGATCAGAACACCGGGGAGCTGTTTTTT.

This rearrangement joins TRBV3-1 to TRBJ1-1, with 7 bases aligning to TRBD1. CDR1 is LGHDT and CDR2 is YNNKEL in the germline V gene (reference sequence). V lost 0 bases and J lost 5; bases outside the gene matches: 6. The length of the CDR3 is 15 residues. The DNA for the CDR3 is TGTGCCAGCAGCCAAGAAAACAGGGGAGGAACTGAAGCTTTCTTT. Amino acids: CASSQENRGGTEAFF.

This clonotype has a handful of counts. The rearrangement links TRBV7-9 to TRBJ1-3; 10 bases fit TRBD1. The CDR3 runs 17 residues. V dropped 5 bases and J dropped 3; count of bases not matched to a gene: 10. Germline CDR1 SEHNR, CDR2 FQNEAQ (reference sequence). The CDR3 DNA follows: TGTGCCAGCAGCCAAAGCCGGGACAGGGGAGGTGGAAACACCATATATTTT. Translated: CASSQSRDRGGGNTIYF.

The CDR3 loop is CASSLIGASYEQYV. CDR3 sequence (DNA): TGTGCCAGCAGCCTAATCGGGGCCTCGTACGAGCAGTACGTC. This chain connects TRBV14 to TRBJ2-7; either TRBD1 or TRBD2 may supply D (5 bases each). The V gene's germline CDR1 is SGHDN and CDR2 FVKESK. V lost 4 bases and J lost 4, with 14 bases in between. This CDR3 is built from 14 residues.

This clonotype has just a few counts. The chain links TRBV6-6 to TRBJ1-1; D is unresolved. Per germline, CDR1 MNHNY and CDR2 SVGAGI (reference sequence). V gave up 7 bases and J gave up 8 bases, with 11 bases separating them. This CDR3 spans 11 amino acids. As DNA, the CDR3 is TGTGCCAGCACCCTAGGCTGGGAAGCTTTCTTT. The encoded protein is CASTLGWEAFF.

Only a few counts were recorded for this clonotype. The chain uses TRBV7-9 and TRBJ2-1; possibly TRBD1 or TRBD2 for D (5 bases each). V lost 5 bases and J 2 bases, leaving 16 bases between the germline ends. The CDR3 is 16 amino acids. CDR1 SEHNR and CDR2 FQNEAQ come from the germline V gene (reference sequence). In DNA, the CDR3 is TGTGCCAGCAGCCAGGGACGGCAGGGTCCCTACAATGAGCAGTTCTTC. Encoded protein: CASSQGRQGPYNEQFF.

With regard to this clonotype: A read error may produce the germline difference seen at one junction end. This chain uses TRBV2 with TRBJ2-1, with TRBD2 as a possible D gene (6 bases). This CDR3 comprises 15 residues. CDR1 and CDR2 from the germline V gene are SNHLY and FYNNEI. DNA of the CDR3: TGTGCCAGCAGTGCCGGGGCAGGGAGGTACATTGAGCAGTTCTTC. This codes for CASSAGAGRYIEQFF.

J is TRBJ1-2 and V is TRBV27; 9 nucleotides match TRBD1. In germline, CDR1 is MNHEY, CDR2 SMNVEV (reference sequence). V lost 4 bases to trimming and J lost 3 bases; unmatched junction nucleotides: 12. The CDR3 contains 17 residues. The CDR3 sequence: CASSSSQRTGDHYGYTF. The CDR3 DNA reads TGTGCCAGCAGTTCGTCTCAAAGGACAGGGGATCACTATGGCTACACCTTC.